This TCR beta chain was recorded in a study of T cell responses to AZD1222 COVID-19 vaccine. Whole-study context: The study pooled second doses at about 4 or about 12 weeks. Findings and caveats of the study: Only 5 or 6 people who got AZD1222 tested seropositive at baseline. Repertoires were obtained solely post-peak T cell response.

V lost 6 bases to trimming and J lost 4 bases, with 12 bases between them. CDR3 length: 13 residues. Germline CDR1 MNHEY, CDR2 SVGAGI. The protocol was immunoSEQ multiplex PCR, while the TCRdb copy is restricted to in-frame clones and leaves out a portion. The sample yields 89,000 or so clones, about 87% seen once. Comments on this clone: The antigen is not known.

The receptor was isolated from an adult in good health. The genes are TRBV6-5 and TRBJ2-5, with D possibly matching TRBD2 (6 bases). Specimen: peripheral blood, collected on day 0 of AZD1222 vaccination. The chain's CDR3 is CASSYIGGETQYF. In nucleotides, the CDR3 is TGTGCCAGCAGCTACATCGGGGGAGAGACCCAGTACTTC.